This TCR beta chain was captured in a study of human CD8 memory T cell subsets. Study-level findings and limits: Chao1 estimates indicated that stem-like memory T cells may be more diverse than precursor exhausted T cells. Effector memory cells lacked the similarly high diversity that stem-like memory and precursor exhausted T cells had.

TCR beta libraries were made by UMI-labeled 5' RACE. TCRdb re-called the 5' RACE reads; every CDR3 protein appears as one record, without DNA. Here the sample table reports around 10,000 distinct CDR3 sequences. With respect to this clonotype: The antigen is undetermined.

CDR3 length equals 16 residues. Per the germline V gene, CDR1 is SQVTM and CDR2 is ANQGSEA. CCR7+ PD-1- TIGIT- CD8+ T cells were termed stem-like memory (TSTEM). For every subset, the RNA was derived from duplicate vials of about 160,000 sorted CD8+ T cells. V is TRBV29-1 and J is TRBJ2-2; with no DNA, the TCRdb D assignment of TRBD1 cannot be verified. Sequenced sample: CD8+ stem-like memory T cells (TSCM and TCM) sorted from PBMCs. The subset denotes: stem-like memory CD8 T cells (TSTEM), CCR7+ PD-1- TIGIT-. The sequence was collected from a human donor in good health. This CDR3 reads CSVEPVGEGNTGELFF.